This T cell receptor (beta chain) was sequenced during a study of early T cells in non-severe SARS-CoV-2 infection. Study details: Unpaired chains resulted from sequencing bulk RNA of unsorted whole blood. Study-wide results and limits: Comparison of clonotypes with VDJdb favored anti-spike CD8 responses while missing private and CD4 specificities.

Notes on this clonotype: What it binds is not known.

Individual cDNA molecules carried attached unique molecular identifiers. MiXCR, run by TCRdb on the 5' RACE reads, gives a single entry per CDR3 protein. The sample lists 100,000 or so distinct CDR3 sequences, roughly 17% occurring once. Germline loops: CDR1 SNHLY, CDR2 FYNNEI. The CDR3 is made up of 15 amino acids. Trimming cost V 4 bases and J 1 base, with 12 bases left between them. The chain recombines TRBV2 with TRBJ2-3; the D gene is possibly TRBD2 (6 bases). This specimen consisted of whole blood, obtained at baseline. The TCR originated in an adult who was a healthcare worker with PCR-confirmed SARS-CoV-2 infection or an uninfected control (not recorded which). The CDR3 sequence: CASSGGRMRTDTQYF. The CDR3 nucleotides read TGTGCCAGCAGTGGGGGGAGGATGCGCACAGATACGCAGTATTTT.